Sequencing of this TCR beta chain was carried out in a study of T cells in localized non-small cell lung cancer. Overall study results and limits: A single tumor region was sequenced, leaving heterogeneity possible. In adjacent lung appeared a median around 59 of the top 100 tumor clones.

Germline CDR1 and CDR2: LGHNT and FRNRAP. The V end was cut by 7 bases, the J end by 7 bases, with 11 bases between. The CDR3 is made up of 12 amino acids. This clone has more than one count but fewer than ten. Its antigen is unknown. TCRdb keeps only in-frame clones here, not all; method: immunoSEQ multiplex PCR. This sample has under 11,000 clones; 25% to 30% occur once, and the top ten carry around 5.2%. V and J are TRBV12-5 and TRBJ2-1, with D uncertain. The origin of this receptor is a man aged 35 to 69 with stage I lung adenocarcinoma. The specimen comprised lung tumor tissue, sampled before any cancer treatment. The CDR3, as DNA: TGTGCTAGTGCCGTTGGGTCAAATGAGCAGTTCTTC. As protein: CASAVGSNEQFF.